This TCR beta chain was found in a study of T cell responses to AZD1222 COVID-19 vaccine. As regards this clone: Its antigen is unknown.

Whole-study findings and limits: Donors in the cohort were predominantly white British and more often female, and clonal diversity was possibly underestimated. A rise in Spike-specific TCR breadth and depth followed two AZD1222 doses. Repertoire samples came only from after the peak T cell response. Unmutated variant regions reportedly attract nearly half of all spike-specific TCRs.

The germline gives CDR1 SGHNT, CDR2 YYREEE (reference sequence). Trimming pared 7 bases from V and 3 bases from J, leaving 14 bases between. This CDR3 region has 13 residues. Data came from immunoSEQ multiplex PCR; TCRdb stores just in-frame clones and leaves some out. The data contain around 150,000 clones, 85% of them singletons. The rearrangement uses TRBV5-4 and TRBJ2-7; the D gene is possibly TRBD2 (5 bases). Sequencing was performed on peripheral blood, taken 28 days after the second dose of the MenACWY control vaccine. The TCR sequence derives from an adult who received the MenACWY meningococcal vaccine as a control. CDR3 sequence reads: CASARDPDYEQYF. The CDR3 DNA reads as TGTGCCAGCGCGAGGGATCCCGACTACGAGCAGTACTTC.